The clone carrying this T cell receptor (beta chain) was detected ten times or more. What it binds is unknown. With a duration under 2 months, the hyperthyroidism was newly diagnosed in patients aged 18 to 65. Criteria for exclusion of patients were uncontrolled infection, other autoimmune disease, pregnancy or lactation. Amplified TCR beta CDR3 regions derived from RNA transcripts. When the TCR CDR3 underwent first-round RT-PCR, the HTBI primer set was used. TCRdb re-analysed the multiplex PCR reads in MiXCR, keeping a single row per CDR3 protein. The sample comprises about 400,000 distinct CDR3 sequences, about 16% of which are singletons, and approximately 32% rests with the top ten. The source of the sample is a study of T cells in Graves' hyperthyroidism and ophthalmopathy. Trimming stripped 0 bases from V and 8 bases from J, with 15 bases between. The CDR3 is 15 amino acids. CDR1 SGHRS and CDR2 YFSETQ come from the germline V gene.

Study-wide points: Stable hyperthyroidism was separated from ophthalmopathy by a model based on 13 V-J features. Blood also held most thyroid clonotypes expanded beyond 0.001.

The sequencing sample was made of blood. The TCR was taken from a woman in her twenties or thirties with Graves' hyperthyroidism. The chain uses TRBV5-1 and TRBJ2-1; possibly TRBD2 for D (5 bases). CDR3: CASSLEAGWADEQFF. The CDR3 DNA reads as TGCGCCAGCAGCTTGGAGGCGGGCTGGGCGGATGAGCAGTTCTTC.